Presented here are 27 T cell receptor beta chains from one specimen sequenced in a study of breast tumors, draining lymph nodes, adjacent tissues. TCRdb ran MiXCR on the multiplex PCR reads and lists one entry per CDR3 protein. The table includes roughly 130,000 distinct CDR3 sequences, approximately 32% detected once. The lymph nodes were axillary draining lymph nodes from breast cancer patients. Input material: axillary lymph node tissue. The receptors were sampled from a female donor with breast cancer. Some clones in this sample may be carry-over from other donors' samples.

The CDR3 bases are TGTGCCAGCAGTTGCTGGCATTCTGGGGGATGCTACACCTTC. It translates to CASSCWHSGGCYTF. The chain couples TRBV6-6 to TRBJ1-2; tentatively, D is TRBD1 (5 bases). The CDR3 is 14 residues long. Germline assignment: CDR1 MNHNY and CDR2 SVGAGI (reference sequence). The ends were cut back, 4 bases at V and 9 bases at J, with 18 bases in the middle.

V is TRBV19 and J is TRBJ1-1; D might be TRBD1 (6 bases). This CDR3 spans 16 amino acids. Deletions cut 4 bases from V and 4 bases from J, with 19 bases between. From germline, CDR1 is LNHDA and CDR2 SQIVND (reference sequence). The CDR3 region has the DNA TGTGCCAGTAGTACCAAGGGCGACAGGATGGGCACTGAAGCTTTCTTT. This encodes CASSTKGDRMGTEAFF.

In its sample, this clonotype was seen a few times. The chain recombines TRBV6-5 with TRBJ1-1, with D unclear. Trimming stripped 0 bases from V and 3 bases from J, with 8 bases between. Looked up from germline, CDR1 is MNHEY and CDR2 is SVGAGI. This CDR3 contains 14 residues. The CDR3 DNA is TGTGCCAGCAGTTACTCGTCCCAAGACACTGAAGCTTTCTTT. Translating gives CASSYSSQDTEAFF.

This clonotype was recorded at least ten times. This chain links TRBV2 with TRBJ2-2; D not certain. Germline-derived CDR1 and CDR2 are SNHLY and FYNNEI. CDR3 length: 13 residues. Trimming removed 11 bases from V and 8 bases from J, with 18 bases in between. The CDR3 coding sequence is TGTGCCTCAGCACCCGACCCGCCTGGGGAGCTGTTTTTT. Translating it yields CASAPDPPGELFF. The full variable domain, its missing parts supplied by reference TRBV2 and TRBJ2-2, is EPEVTQTPSHQVTQMGQEVILRCVPISNHLYFYWYRQILGQKVEFLVSFYNNEISEKSEIFDDQFSVERPDGSNFTLKIRSTKLEDSAMYFCASAPDPPGELFFGEGSRLTVL.

This sequence joins TRBV20-1 and TRBJ1-4; D gene uncertain. This CDR3 has 15 residues. CDR1 is DFQATT, CDR2 SNEGSKA, per germline (reference sequence). The V and J ends lost 2 bases and 7 bases respectively, with 17 bases between them. The CDR3 loop is CSARRGTGYTEKLFF. The CDR3 bases are TGCAGTGCTAGACGGGGAACGGGGTACACTGAAAAACTGTTTTTT.

This clonotype was observed many times. V gene TRBV7-6 combines with J gene TRBJ2-5; the D gene is possibly TRBD1 (6 bases). V gave up 1 base and J gave up 4 bases, with 13 bases separating them. Germline V gene sequence: CDR1 SGHVS, CDR2 FNYEAQ. The CDR3 has 15 residues. CDR3 sequence reads: CASSLGRGEGETQYF. As DNA, the CDR3 is TGTGCCAGCAGCTTAGGCAGGGGAGAAGGAGAGACCCAGTACTTC.

This clonotype was seen ten or more times. V usage is TRBV6-2 or TRBV6-3 and J usage is TRBJ2-3; D possibly corresponds to TRBD2 (6 bases). CDR1 MNHEY and CDR2 SVGEGT come from the germline V gene. Trimming removed 8 bases from V and 2 bases from J, with 11 bases in between. The CDR3 extends over 13 amino acids. CDR3 bases: TGTGCCAGCCGGAGGGATGACACAGATACGCAGTATTTT. Translating gives CASRRDDTDTQYF.

This clonotype was seen many times. CDR3 protein: CASSPSGNSPLHF. CDR3 nucleotide sequence: TGTGCCAGCAGTCCCAGCGGTAATTCACCCCTCCACTTT. The chain couples TRBV27 to TRBJ1-6; no clear D. Trimming removed 5 bases from V and 6 bases from J, with 8 bases in between. The germline CDR1 and CDR2 sequences are MNHEY and SMNVEV (reference sequence). This CDR3 spans 13 amino acids.

This clonotype has only a few counts. The chain has TRBV20-1 and TRBJ1-2; weak D call: TRBD1 (5 bases). The V gene lost 1 base and the J gene lost 10 bases, with 13 bases spanning the gap. The germline CDR1 and CDR2 sequences are DFQATT and SNEGSKA (reference sequence). CDR3 length equals 12 residues. This chain's CDR3 is CSARVGGGVYTF. CDR3 bases: TGCAGTGCTAGAGTCGGGGGTGGTGTCTACACCTTC.

This clonotype was picked up many times. The rearrangement joins TRBV7-6 to TRBJ2-7, with 9 bases fitting TRBD1. Germline assignment: CDR1 SGHVS and CDR2 FNYEAQ. This CDR3 region has 14 residues. The V segment lost 5 bases and the J segment 9 bases; nucleotides outside the gene matches: 11. CDR3 sequence reads: CASSPSRTGVRQYF. The CDR3 DNA sequence: TGTGCCAGCAGCCCGTCGAGGACAGGGGTACGGCAGTACTTC. The entire variable domain, with the rest obtained from reference TRBV7-6 and TRBJ2-7, is as follows: GAGVSQSPRYKVTKRGQDVALRCDPISGHVSLYWYRQALGQGPEFLTYFNYEAQQDKSGLPNDRFSAERPEGSISTLTIQRTEQRDSAMYRCASSPSRTGVRQYFGPGTRLTVT.

There are many counts of this clonotype. The J gene is TRBJ2-1, the V gene TRBV10-3; weak D call: TRBD1 (5 bases). CDR3 size: 12 residues. Germline CDR1 and CDR2: ENHRY and SYGVKD. V dropped 11 bases and J dropped 9 bases, with 17 bases sitting between them. The CDR3 nucleotides are TGTGCCGCCATCAATCAGGGTGGTGAGCAGTTCTTC. This encodes CAAINQGGEQFF.

Remarks on this clonotype: This may be a read error, as it is one base from a much larger clone. The V call is TRBV7-6, the J call TRBJ2-1; 8 nucleotides line up with TRBD2. The CDR3 covers 15 residues. From germline, CDR1 is SGHVS and CDR2 FNYEAQ. The chain's CDR3 is CASSPRGDLYNEQSF. The CDR3 DNA is TGTGCCAGCAGCCCGCGGGGGGACCTATACAATGAGCAGTCCTTC. Drawing the rest from reference TRBV7-6 and TRBJ2-1, the complete variable domain is GAGVSQSPRYKVTKRGQDVALRCDPISGHVSLYWYRQALGQGPEFLTYFNYEAQQDKSGLPNDRFSAERPEGSISTLTIQRTEQRDSAMYRCASSPRGDLYNEQSFGPGTRLTVL.

This clonotype was detected many times. Here the CDR3 DNA reads TGTGCCAGCAGATCAGGGACTGGGGCCAACGTCCTGACTTTC. Its translation: CASRSGTGANVLTF. The gene calls are TRBV6-4 and TRBJ2-6; the D gene is possibly TRBD1 (5 bases). V dropped 6 bases and J dropped 2 bases, with 8 bases sitting between them. Germline assignment: CDR1 MRHNA and CDR2 SNTAGT. The length of the CDR3 is 14 residues.

This clonotype has more than one count but fewer than ten. The gene calls are TRBV27 and TRBJ1-2; D gene uncertain. The CDR3 runs 13 residues. Germline V gene sequence: CDR1 MNHEY, CDR2 SMNVEV (reference sequence). Trimming removed 6 bases at V and 3 bases at J, with 11 bases between. The CDR3 protein is CASSYDGDYGYTF. The CDR3 bases are TGTGCCAGCAGCTACGACGGAGACTATGGCTACACCTTC.

This clonotype showed up many times. The chain has TRBV6-1 and TRBJ2-5; 9 nucleotides line up with TRBD2. Unmatched junction bases numbered 5, after V lost 4 bases and J lost 2 bases. This CDR3 has 15 residues. Germline V gene lookup returns CDR1 MNHNS and CDR2 SASEGT. Here the CDR3 DNA reads TGTGCCAGCAGTGCCCAGGGACTAGCTCAAGAGACCCAGTACTTC. As protein: CASSAQGLAQETQYF.

About this clonotype itself: This may come from a read error, since a much larger clone is one base off. The chain recombines TRBV6-2 or TRBV6-3 with TRBJ2-5, with TRBD2 matching over 9 bases. The V gene's germline CDR1 is MNHEY and CDR2 SVGEGT. The CDR3 has 16 residues. CDR3 residues: CASHPSGSSGGQTRYF. The CDR3 DNA follows: TGTGCCAGCCACCCCTCCGGGAGTAGCGGGGGTCAGACCCGGTACTTC.

This clonotype has a count of ten or more. The genes are TRBV24-1 and TRBJ2-3, with a weak D call TRBD1 (5 bases). Trimming removed 3 bases at V and 3 bases at J, with 9 bases between. This CDR3 is built from 14 residues. Germline loops: CDR1 KGHDR, CDR2 SFDVKD. The CDR3 spells CATSDPDSTDTQYF. In DNA form, the CDR3 reads TGTGCCACCAGTGATCCCGACAGTACAGATACGCAGTATTTT.

Ten or more counts support this clonotype. The V gene is TRBV6-1, the J gene TRBJ1-5; D call uncertain. Germline V gene sequence: CDR1 MNHNS, CDR2 SASEGT. The V gene lost 4 bases and the J gene lost 0 bases, with 13 bases spanning the gap. The CDR3 runs to 16 residues. CDR3 protein: CASSGKSADSNQPQHF. In DNA, the CDR3 is TGTGCCAGCAGTGGGAAGAGCGCCGATAGCAATCAGCCCCAGCATTTT.

This clonotype was observed at least ten times. V and J are TRBV11-2 and TRBJ1-2; D not resolved. Germline V gives CDR1 SGHAT, CDR2 FQNNGV. V shed 6 bases and J shed 8 bases, with 19 bases lying between them. CDR3 length equals 14 residues. The DNA of the CDR3 is TGTGCCAGCAGACGTGAAGGACCCACTTCGGGCTACACCTTC. Protein product: CASRREGPTSGYTF.

This clonotype was counted at least ten times. J is TRBJ2-3 and V is TRBV12-3 or TRBV12-4; 13 bases match TRBD2. With 7 bases clipped from V and 4 bases from J, the junction kept 8 bases outside the gene matches. The CDR3 runs 16 residues. CDR3 bases: TGTGCCAGCACCCCACCAGGACTAGCGGGGGCAGATACGCAGTATTTT. This codes for CASTPPGLAGADTQYF.

A word on this clonotype: Relative to the germline gene, one junction end is altered; a read error may explain this. The chain combines TRBV28 with TRBJ1-1; TRBD1 is a possible D gene (5 bases). The CDR3 has 13 amino acids. CDR1 MDHEN and CDR2 SYDVKM come from the germline V gene. In nucleotides, the CDR3 is TGTGCCAGCAACATTCAGGGTAGTACTGAAACTTTCTTT. It yields the protein CASNIQGSTETFF.

This clonotype was seen repeatedly, ten times or more. The chain uses TRBV7-2 and TRBJ2-5, with 10 bases fitting TRBD2. The germline V gene encodes CDR1 SGHTA and CDR2 FQGNSA. V lost 5 bases to trimming and J lost 7 bases; unmatched junction nucleotides: 16. The CDR3 has 17 amino acids. CDR3 sequence (DNA): TGTGCCAGCAGCCTAGTGGGTAGCGGGGGGCCGGACGGGACCCAGTACTTC. Translated, it gives CASSLVGSGGPDGTQYF. Variable domain in full (rest from reference TRBV7-2 and TRBJ2-5): GAGVSQSPSNKVTEKGKDVELRCDPISGHTALYWYRQSLGQGLEFLIYFQGNSAPDKSGLPSDRFSAERTGGSVSTLTIQRTQQEDSAVYLCASSLVGSGGPDGTQYFGPGTRLLVL.

Remarks on this clonotype: This could be a read error, since a much larger clone is one nucleotide away. The chain joins TRBV3-1 to TRBJ1-2, with 10 bases lining up with TRBD1. This CDR3 contains 13 residues. Trimming at V came to 5 bases and at J to 7 bases, leaving 4 bases not matched to a gene. Germline V gene lookup returns CDR1 LGHDT and CDR2 YNNKEL (reference sequence). In DNA, the CDR3 is TGTGCCAGCAGCTACGGGGACAGGGGTGGCTACACCTTC. As protein: CASSYGDRGGYTF.

The rearrangement joins TRBV27 to TRBJ1-5; D remains ambiguous. V lost 4 bases, J lost 3 bases, and 4 bases lay in between. CDR3 length: 12 residues. Germline CDR1 is MNHEY and CDR2 is SMNVEV (reference sequence). CDR3: CASSYNNQPQHF. DNA for the CDR3: TGTGCCAGCAGTTATAACAATCAGCCCCAGCATTTT.

This clonotype showed up many times. The chain combines TRBV6-6 with TRBJ2-5; TRBD1 matches 7 bases. The CDR3 has 12 amino acids. Germline V gene data show CDR1 as MNHNY and CDR2 as SVGAGI (reference sequence). Germline trimming cut 5 bases from V and 4 bases from J; bases unmatched to any gene: 1. The chain's CDR3 is CASSDRVETQYF. In DNA form, the CDR3 reads TGTGCCAGCAGTGACAGGGTAGAGACCCAGTACTTC.

There are a few counts of this clonotype. The gene calls are TRBV6-6 and TRBJ1-4; D perhaps matches TRBD1 (5 bases). V dropped 6 bases and J dropped 11 bases, with 19 bases sitting between them. In germline, CDR1 is MNHNY, CDR2 SVGAGI (reference sequence). The CDR3 is 14 residues long. The CDR3 loop reads CASSRGDSPTKLFF. DNA of the CDR3: TGTGCCAGCAGCCGGGGGGATTCCCCTACGAAACTGTTTTTT.

By frequency in the sample, this clonotype is medium-sized. The junction differs from germline at one of its ends, possibly a read error. V is TRBV12-3 or TRBV12-4 and J is TRBJ1-6; D gene unclear. The CDR3 extends over 12 amino acids. This chain's CDR3 is CASSLDNSPLHF. The CDR3 DNA sequence: TGCGCCAGCAGCCTGGATAATTCACCCCTCCACTTT.